This TCR beta chain was sequenced for a study of long-term antiretroviral therapy in people with HIV. Regarding the study as a whole: No data were available on ART adherence, viral resistance or therapy changes. Whichever time point was examined, clones expanded before ART dominated the repertoire.

The libraries were made with immunoSEQ v3.0 at survey level. Method: immunoSEQ multiplex PCR; TCRdb's copy keeps in-frame clones and lacks some. Among fewer than 45,000 clones listed, 80% to 90% were seen once. Worth noting for this clone: Its antigen is not identified.

This TCR derives from a man between 18 and 35 years old with HIV. The sequencing here drew on unsorted PBMCs, taken 0.3 years after starting antiretroviral therapy.

The CDR3 region has the DNA TGTGCCAGCAGTGGCCGGAAAGATACGCAGTATTTT. Residues: CASSGRKDTQYF. This rearrangement joins TRBV2 to TRBJ2-3; unclear D gene. The V gene lost 4 bases and the J gene lost 5 bases, with 7 bases spanning the gap. Germline loops: CDR1 SNHLY, CDR2 FYNNEI. The CDR3 spans 12 residues.